This T cell receptor (beta chain) was sequenced for a study of cytomegalovirus exposure and HLA in healthy donors. With respect to this clone: As yet, its antigen is unknown.

The PCR was carried out with 60 Vbeta primers and 13 Jbeta primers. Repertoires were generated with immunoSEQ multiplex PCR, while TCRdb's copy carries only in-frame clones and drops some. The table includes roughly 150,000 clones, about three quarters detected once. The CDR3 totals 14 residues. Germline trimming cut 1 base from V and 4 bases from J; bases unmatched to any gene: 3. Germline V gives CDR1 SGHVS, CDR2 FNYEAQ. The study's findings and limits: Most subjects had HLA-A and HLA-B alleles reportedly predicted accurately by TCR beta sequences. For most TCR beta V segments, an earlier analysis put the productive rate at about 87% or about 30% of the time.

The sample comprised PBMCs. This clonotype originated in a man between 25 and 39 years old in good health and CMV-seropositive. The genes are TRBV7-6 and TRBJ2-7; 8 bases are a match to TRBD1. The CDR3 nucleotides are TGTGCCAGCAGCTTAGACAGGGGGGTATACGAGCAGTACTTC. It encodes CASSLDRGVYEQYF.